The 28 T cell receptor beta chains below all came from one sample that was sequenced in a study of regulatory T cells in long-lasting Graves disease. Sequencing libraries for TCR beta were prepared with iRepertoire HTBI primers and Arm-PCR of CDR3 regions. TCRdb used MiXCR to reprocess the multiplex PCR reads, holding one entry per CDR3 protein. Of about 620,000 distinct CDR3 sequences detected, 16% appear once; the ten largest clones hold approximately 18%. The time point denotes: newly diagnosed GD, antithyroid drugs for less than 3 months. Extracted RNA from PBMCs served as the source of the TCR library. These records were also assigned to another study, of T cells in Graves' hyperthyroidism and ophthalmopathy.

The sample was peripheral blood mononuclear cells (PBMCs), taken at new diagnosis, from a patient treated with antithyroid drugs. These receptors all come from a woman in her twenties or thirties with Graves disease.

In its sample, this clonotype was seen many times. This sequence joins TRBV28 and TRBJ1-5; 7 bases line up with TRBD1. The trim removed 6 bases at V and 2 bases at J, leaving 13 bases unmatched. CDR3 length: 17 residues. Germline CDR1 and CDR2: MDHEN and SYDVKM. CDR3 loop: CASSGRQGRGRNQPQHF. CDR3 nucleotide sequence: TGTGCCAGCAGCGGTCGACAGGGCCGTGGGCGCAATCAGCCCCAGCATTTT.

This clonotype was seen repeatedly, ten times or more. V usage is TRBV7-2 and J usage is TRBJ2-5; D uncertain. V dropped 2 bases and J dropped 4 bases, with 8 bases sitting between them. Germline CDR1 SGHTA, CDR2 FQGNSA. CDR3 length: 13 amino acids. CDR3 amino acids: CASSLNMRETQYF. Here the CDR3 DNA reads TGTGCCAGCAGCTTAAATATGAGAGAGACCCAGTACTTC.

The CDR3 here is CASSLGLAPSETQYF. Here the CDR3 DNA reads TGTGCCAGCAGCTTAGGACTAGCGCCCTCGGAGACCCAGTACTTC. The chain combines TRBV7-8 with TRBJ2-5; 8 nucleotides line up with TRBD2. Per germline, CDR1 SGHVS and CDR2 FQNEAQ. Trimming removed 1 base from V and 5 bases from J; junction bases left unmatched: 6. CDR3 length: 15 residues.

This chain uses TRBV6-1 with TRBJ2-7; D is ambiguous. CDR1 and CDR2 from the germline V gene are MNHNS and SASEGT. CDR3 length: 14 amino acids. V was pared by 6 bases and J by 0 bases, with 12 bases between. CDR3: CASSEIMVSYEQYF. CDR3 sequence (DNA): TGTGCCAGCAGCGAGATAATGGTCTCCTACGAGCAGTACTTC.

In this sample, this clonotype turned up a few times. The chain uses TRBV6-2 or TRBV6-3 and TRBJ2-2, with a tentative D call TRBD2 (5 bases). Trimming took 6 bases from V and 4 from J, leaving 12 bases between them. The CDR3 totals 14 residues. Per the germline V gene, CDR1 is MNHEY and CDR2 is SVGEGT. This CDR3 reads CASSRGISTGELFF. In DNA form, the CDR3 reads TGTGCCAGCAGCCGGGGTATTTCCACCGGGGAGCTGTTTTTT.

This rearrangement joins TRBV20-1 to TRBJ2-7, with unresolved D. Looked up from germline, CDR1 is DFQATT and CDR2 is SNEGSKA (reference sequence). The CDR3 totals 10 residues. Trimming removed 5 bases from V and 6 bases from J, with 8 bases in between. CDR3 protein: CSAPMGEQYF. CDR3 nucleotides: TGCAGTGCTCCCATGGGCGAGCAGTACTTC.

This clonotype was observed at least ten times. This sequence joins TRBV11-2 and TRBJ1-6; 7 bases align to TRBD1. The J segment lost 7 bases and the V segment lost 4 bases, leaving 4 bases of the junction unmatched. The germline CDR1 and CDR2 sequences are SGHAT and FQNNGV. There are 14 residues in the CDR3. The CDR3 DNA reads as TGTGCCAGCAGCTCAAGGGACAGAAATTCACCCCTCCACTTT. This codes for CASSSRDRNSPLHF.

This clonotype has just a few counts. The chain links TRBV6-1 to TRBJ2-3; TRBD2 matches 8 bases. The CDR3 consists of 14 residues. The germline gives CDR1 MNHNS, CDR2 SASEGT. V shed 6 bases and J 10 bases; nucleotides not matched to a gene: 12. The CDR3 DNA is TGTGCCAGCAGACCGGGACTAGGGGCTTCGGCGCAGTATTTT. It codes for CASRPGLGASAQYF.

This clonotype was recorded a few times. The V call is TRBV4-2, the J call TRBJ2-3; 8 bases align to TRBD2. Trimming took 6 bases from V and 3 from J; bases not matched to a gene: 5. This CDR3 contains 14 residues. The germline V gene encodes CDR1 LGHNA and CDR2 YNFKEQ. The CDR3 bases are TGTGCCAGCAGATTCGGGGGGGGAACAGATACGCAGTATTTT. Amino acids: CASRFGGGTDTQYF.

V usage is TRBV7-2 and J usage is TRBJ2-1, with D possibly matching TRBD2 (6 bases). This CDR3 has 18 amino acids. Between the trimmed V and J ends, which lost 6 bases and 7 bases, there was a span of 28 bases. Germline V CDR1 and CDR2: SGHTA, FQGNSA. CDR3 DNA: TGTGCCAGCAGTCCTCCACTCGGGGCCCGGGAGTCTCGTAATGAGCAGTTCTTC. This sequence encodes CASSPPLGARESRNEQFF.

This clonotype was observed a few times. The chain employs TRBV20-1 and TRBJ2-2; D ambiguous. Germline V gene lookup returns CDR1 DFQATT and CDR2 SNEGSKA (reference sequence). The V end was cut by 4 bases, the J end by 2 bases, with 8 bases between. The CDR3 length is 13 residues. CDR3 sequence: CSATRLNTGELFF. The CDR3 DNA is TGCAGTGCTACAAGATTAAACACCGGGGAGCTGTTTTTT.

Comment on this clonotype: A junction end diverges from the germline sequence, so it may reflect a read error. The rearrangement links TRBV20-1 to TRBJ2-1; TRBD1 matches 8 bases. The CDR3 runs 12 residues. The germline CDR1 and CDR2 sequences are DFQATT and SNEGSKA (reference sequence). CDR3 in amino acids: CSGIPDRAEQLF. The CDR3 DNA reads TGCAGTGGGATACCGGACAGGGCGGAGCAGCTCTTC.

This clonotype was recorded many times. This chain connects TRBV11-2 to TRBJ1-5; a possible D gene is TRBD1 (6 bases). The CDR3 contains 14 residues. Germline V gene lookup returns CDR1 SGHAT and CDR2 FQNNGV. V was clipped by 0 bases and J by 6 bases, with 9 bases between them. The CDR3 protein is CASSLEGGAQPQHF. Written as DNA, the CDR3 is TGTGCCAGCAGCTTAGAGGGGGGGGCTCAGCCCCAGCATTTT.

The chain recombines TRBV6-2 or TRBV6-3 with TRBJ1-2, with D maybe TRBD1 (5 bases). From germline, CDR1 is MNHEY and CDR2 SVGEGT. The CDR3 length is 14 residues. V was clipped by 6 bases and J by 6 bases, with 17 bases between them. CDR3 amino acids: CASSDRGGRNGYTF. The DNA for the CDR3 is TGTGCCAGCAGCGACAGAGGAGGGAGGAATGGCTACACCTTC.

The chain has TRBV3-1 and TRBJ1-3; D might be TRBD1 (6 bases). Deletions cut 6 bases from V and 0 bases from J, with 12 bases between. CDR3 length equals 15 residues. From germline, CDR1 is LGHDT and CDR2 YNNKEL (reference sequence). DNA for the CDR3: TGTGCCAGCAGTGCAGGGGTCATCTCTGGAAACACCATATATTTT. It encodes CASSAGVISGNTIYF.

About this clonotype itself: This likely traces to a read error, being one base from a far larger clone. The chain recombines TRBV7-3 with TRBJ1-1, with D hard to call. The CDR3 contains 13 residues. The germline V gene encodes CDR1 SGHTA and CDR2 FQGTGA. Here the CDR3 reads CASSLSVNTEALF. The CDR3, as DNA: TGTGCCAGCAGCTTATCAGTGAACACTGAAGCTCTCTTT.

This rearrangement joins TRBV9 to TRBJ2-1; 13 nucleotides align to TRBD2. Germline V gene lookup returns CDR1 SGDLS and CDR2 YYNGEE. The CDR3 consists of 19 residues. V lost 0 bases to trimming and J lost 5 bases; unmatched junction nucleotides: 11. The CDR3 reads CASSVAVSTGLAGDNEQFF. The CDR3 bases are TGTGCCAGCAGCGTAGCTGTCAGCACCGGACTAGCGGGAGACAATGAGCAGTTCTTC.

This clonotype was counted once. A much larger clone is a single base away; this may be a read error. CDR3 in amino acids: CANSPTGHRNTEAFF. CDR3 DNA: TGTGCCAACTCACCAACGGGACACCGGAACACTGAAGCTTTCTTT. V is TRBV18 and J is TRBJ1-1; D perhaps matches TRBD1 (6 bases). CDR3 length equals 15 residues. Germline CDR1 and CDR2: KGHSH and LQKENI.

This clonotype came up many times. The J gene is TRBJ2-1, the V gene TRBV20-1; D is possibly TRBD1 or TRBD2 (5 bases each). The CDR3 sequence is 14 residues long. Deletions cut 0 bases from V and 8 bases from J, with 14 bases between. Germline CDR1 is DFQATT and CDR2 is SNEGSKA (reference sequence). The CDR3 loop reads CSARDPGPADEQFF. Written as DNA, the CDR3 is TGCAGTGCTAGAGATCCGGGGCCGGCCGATGAGCAGTTCTTC.

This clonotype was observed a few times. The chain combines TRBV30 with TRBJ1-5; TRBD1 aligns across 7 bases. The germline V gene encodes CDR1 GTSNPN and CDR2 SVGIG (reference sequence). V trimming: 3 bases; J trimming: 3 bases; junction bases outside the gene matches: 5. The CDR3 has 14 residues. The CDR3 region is CAWSSGQINQPQHF. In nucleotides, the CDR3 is TGTGCCTGGAGCTCGGGACAGATCAATCAGCCCCAGCATTTT.

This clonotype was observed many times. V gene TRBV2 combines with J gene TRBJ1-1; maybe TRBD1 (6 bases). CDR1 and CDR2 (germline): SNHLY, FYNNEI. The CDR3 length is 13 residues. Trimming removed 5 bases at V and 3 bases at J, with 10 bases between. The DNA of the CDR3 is TGTGCCAGCAGTAAGGGGGGAGACACTGAAGCTTTCTTT. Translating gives CASSKGGDTEAFF.

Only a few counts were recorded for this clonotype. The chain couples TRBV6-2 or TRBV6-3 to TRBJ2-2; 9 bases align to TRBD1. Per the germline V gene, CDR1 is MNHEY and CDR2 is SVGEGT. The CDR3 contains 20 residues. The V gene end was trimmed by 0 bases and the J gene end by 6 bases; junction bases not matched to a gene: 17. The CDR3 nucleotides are TGTGCCAGCAGTTACTCGAGGATACAGGGGGCTAACAACAGGGCCGGGGAGCTGTTTTTT. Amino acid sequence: CASSYSRIQGANNRAGELFF.

CDR3 nucleotides: TGCGCCAGCAGCCCACAAACAGGGGTCTACAATGAGCAGTTCTTC. Translated: CASSPQTGVYNEQFF. The gene calls are TRBV5-1 and TRBJ2-1; TRBD1 matches 7 bases. The CDR3 runs 15 residues. Germline assignment: CDR1 SGHRS and CDR2 YFSETQ. V gave up 4 bases and J gave up 3 bases; unmatched junction bases: 7.

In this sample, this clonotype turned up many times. The CDR3 protein is CSSGRPPNSNEQFF. The CDR3 DNA is TGCAGCTCGGGACGTCCCCCTAATTCCAATGAGCAGTTCTTC. This chain joins TRBV29-1 and TRBJ2-1, with D perhaps being TRBD1 or TRBD2 (5 bases each). Trimming cost V 8 bases and J 6 bases, with 20 bases left between them. Germline CDR1 is SQVTM and CDR2 is ANQGSEA. The CDR3 runs to 14 residues.

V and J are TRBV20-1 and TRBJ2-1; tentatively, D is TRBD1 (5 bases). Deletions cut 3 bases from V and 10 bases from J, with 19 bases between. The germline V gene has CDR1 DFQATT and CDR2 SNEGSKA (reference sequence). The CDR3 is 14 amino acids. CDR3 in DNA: TGCAGTGCTAGCCACCTGGCAGGGTCGGGCGAGCAGTTCTTC. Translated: CSASHLAGSGEQFF.

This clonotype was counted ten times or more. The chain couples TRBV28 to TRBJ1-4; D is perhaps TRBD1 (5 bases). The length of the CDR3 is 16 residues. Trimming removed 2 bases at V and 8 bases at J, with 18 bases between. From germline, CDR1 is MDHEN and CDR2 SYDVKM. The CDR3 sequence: CASSLSQWGGREKLFF. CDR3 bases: TGTGCCAGCAGTTTAAGTCAATGGGGGGGAAGAGAAAAACTGTTTTTT.

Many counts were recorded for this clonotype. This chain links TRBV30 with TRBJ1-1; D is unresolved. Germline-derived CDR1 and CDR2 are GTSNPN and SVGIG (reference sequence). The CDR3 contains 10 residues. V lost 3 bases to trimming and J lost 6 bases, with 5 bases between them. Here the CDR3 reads CAWSGAEAFF. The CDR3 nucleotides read TGTGCCTGGAGCGGGGCTGAAGCTTTCTTT.

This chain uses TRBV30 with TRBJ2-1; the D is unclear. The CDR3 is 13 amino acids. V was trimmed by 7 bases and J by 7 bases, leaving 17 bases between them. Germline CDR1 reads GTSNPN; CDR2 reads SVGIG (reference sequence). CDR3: CASTHRPRNEQFF. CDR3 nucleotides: TGTGCCTCAACCCATCGACCCAGAAATGAGCAGTTCTTC.